This entry describes one TCR beta chain. Enrolled during active infection, Seattle patients were then followed longitudinally. Germline-derived CDR1 and CDR2 are MDHEN and SYDVKM. With 3 bases removed from V and 3 bases from J, the gap between germline ends came to 6 bases. The CDR3 has 12 amino acids. This specimen belongs to a study of blood T cell repertoires in COVID-19. On the study more broadly: The origin of the acute and convalescent COVID-19 samples was the United States, Italy and Spain. The cDNA or gDNA used as material had been derived from T cells, B-cell-depleted T cells, or PBMCs.

In the source study's methods: Amplification with reference gene primers provided the estimates of nucleated cell counts. Some clones are missing from TCRdb's copy, which holds only in-frame ones; the method was immunoSEQ multiplex PCR. The DNA gave D and trimming, while V, J and clone size come from that table. The sample has about 180,000 clones; under 90% are singletons. Sequenced: peripheral blood. The receptor was isolated from a person aged 65 to 85 with COVID-19, enrolled during active disease. The chain is built from TRBV28 and TRBJ2-7, with D hard to call. CDR3 residues: CASSFSFYEQYF. Written as DNA, the CDR3 is TGTGCCAGCAGTTTTTCGTTCTACGAGCAGTACTTC. The full variable domain, with the rest looked up from reference TRBV28 and TRBJ2-7, is DVKVTQSSRYLVKRTGEKVFLECVQDMDHENMFWYRQDPGLGLRLIYFSYDVKMKEKGDIPEGYSVSREKKERFSLILESASTNQTSMYLCASSFSFYEQYFGPGTRLTVT.